Many counts were recorded for the clone carrying this T cell receptor beta chain. Antigen specificity is unknown. The library had UMIs added by 3' ligation of an oligonucleotide to TCR cDNA. Adult healthy volunteers gave 2.5 ml peripheral blood for whole-blood RNA. The data belong to a study of naive and memory T cell subsets. This CDR3 contains 12 residues. CDR1 is SQVTM, CDR2 ANQGSEA, per germline. V was cut by 7 bases and J by 5 bases, with 15 bases left in between. Ligated cDNA underwent four rounds of PCR with nested alpha and beta constant region primers and SP2. Reverse transcription of blood and skin TCR RNA was primed at alpha and beta constant regions. Each CDR3 protein gets one entry after TCRdb re-called the 5' RACE reads with MiXCR. The sample lists 45,000 to 55,000 distinct CDR3 sequences, approximately 4.5% occurring once. Study findings and constraints: This RNA-based method may be sensitive to activation-related transcript changes.

The receptor was derived from a female donor in good health. V is TRBV29-1 and J is TRBJ2-7; maybe TRBD1 (6 bases). Here the CDR3 reads CSGGQVGNEQYF. DNA for the CDR3: TGCAGCGGGGGGCAGGTAGGCAACGAGCAGTACTTC.